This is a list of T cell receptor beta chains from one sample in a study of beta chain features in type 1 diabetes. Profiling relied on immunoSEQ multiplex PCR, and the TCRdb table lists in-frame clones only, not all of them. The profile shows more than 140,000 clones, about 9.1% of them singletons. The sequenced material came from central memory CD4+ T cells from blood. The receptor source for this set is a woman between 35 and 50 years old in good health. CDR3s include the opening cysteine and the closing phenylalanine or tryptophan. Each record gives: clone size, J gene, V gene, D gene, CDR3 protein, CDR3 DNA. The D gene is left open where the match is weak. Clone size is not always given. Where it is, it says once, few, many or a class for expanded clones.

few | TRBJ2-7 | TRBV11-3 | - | CASSLAQGEQYF | TGTGCCAGCAGCTTAGCTCAGGGAGAGCAGTACTTC
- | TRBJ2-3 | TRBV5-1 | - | CASAIGATDTQYF | TGCGCCAGCGCGATAGGGGCCACAGATACGCAGTATTTT
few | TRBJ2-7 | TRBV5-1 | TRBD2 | CASSLTPRTSGGSGREQYF | TGCGCCAGCAGCTTGACTCCGAGGACTAGCGGGGGGTCAGGGAGGGAGCAGTACTTC
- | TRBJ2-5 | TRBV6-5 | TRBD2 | CASSYSGTSKETQYF | TGTGCCAGCAGTTACTCCGGGACTAGCAAAGAGACCCAGTACTTC
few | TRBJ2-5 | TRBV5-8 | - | CASSRRDKETQYF | TGTGCCAGCAGCCGGCGTGACAAAGAGACCCAGTACTTC
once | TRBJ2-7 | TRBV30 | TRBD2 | CAWSSGAGGQNEQYF | TGTGCCTGGAGTTCGGGAGCGGGGGGACAGAACGAGCAGTACTTC
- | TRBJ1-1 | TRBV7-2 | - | CASSLFPSSEAFF | TGTGCCAGCAGCTTATTTCCCTCCTCTGAAGCTTTCTTT
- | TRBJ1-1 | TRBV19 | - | CALSGPGRAFF | TGTGCCCTATCGGGCCCGGGGAGAGCTTTCTTT
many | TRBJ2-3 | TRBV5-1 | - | CASSLNAGTDTQYF | TGCGCCAGCAGCTTGAATGCGGGGACGGATACGCAGTATTTT
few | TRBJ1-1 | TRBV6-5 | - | CASSLFGRLSTEAFF | TGTGCCAGCAGCCTATTTGGGAGGTTGAGCACTGAAGCTTTCTTT
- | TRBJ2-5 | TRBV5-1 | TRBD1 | CASSSEDRGQETQYF | TGCGCCAGCAGCAGCGAAGACAGGGGGCAAGAGACCCAGTACTTC
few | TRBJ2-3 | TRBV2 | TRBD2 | CATRRLAQSTDTQYF | TGTGCCACCCGCCGACTAGCACAAAGCACAGATACGCAGTATTTT
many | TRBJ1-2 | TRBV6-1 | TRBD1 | CASSSISTGNYGYTF | TGTGCCAGCAGTTCGATCTCGACAGGGAACTATGGCTACACCTTC
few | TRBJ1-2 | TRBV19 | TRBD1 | CASSINPGQGSYGYTF | TGTGCCAGTAGTATAAACCCCGGACAGGGGAGCTATGGCTACACCTTC
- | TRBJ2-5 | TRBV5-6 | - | CASGSGGWETQYF | TGTGCCAGCGGTTCGGGGGGCTGGGAGACCCAGTACTTC
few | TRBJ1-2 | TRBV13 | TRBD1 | CASSPGTGLGGYTF | TGTGCCAGCAGCCCGGGGACAGGTCTGGGCGGCTACACCTTC
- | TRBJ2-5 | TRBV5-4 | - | CASSSRKRVQETQYF | TGTGCCAGCAGCTCCCGGAAGCGGGTGCAAGAGACCCAGTACTTC
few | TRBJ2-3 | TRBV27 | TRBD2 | CASSSGGFTDTQYF | TGTGCCAGCAGCAGCGGGGGTTTCACAGATACGCAGTATTTT
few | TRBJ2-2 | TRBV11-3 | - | CASSTTDRNTGELFF | TGTGCCAGCAGTACAACTGACAGGAACACCGGGGAGCTGTTTTTT
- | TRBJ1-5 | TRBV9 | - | CASSSEGSWNQPQHF | TGTGCCAGCAGCTCGGAAGGGAGCTGGAATCAGCCCCAGCATTTT
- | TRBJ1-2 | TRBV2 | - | CASSDPGDYGYTF | TGTGCCAGCAGCGACCCGGGGGACTATGGCTACACCTTC
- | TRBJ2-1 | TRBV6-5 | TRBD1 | CASSYSNRDREQFF | TGTGCCAGCAGTTACTCTAACCGGGACAGGGAGCAGTTCTTC
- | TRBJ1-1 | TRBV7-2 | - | CASSLGTVVLWNTEAFF | TGTGCCAGCAGCTTAGGGACAGTAGTCCTGTGGAACACTGAAGCTTTCTTT
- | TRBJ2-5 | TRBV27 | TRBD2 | CASRQRGGQETQYF | TGTGCCAGCAGGCAGCGGGGGGGACAAGAGACCCAGTACTTC
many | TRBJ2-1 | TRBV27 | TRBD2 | CASSLSASGGGREQFF | TGTGCCAGCAGTTTATCGGCTAGCGGGGGTGGTCGTGAGCAGTTCTTC
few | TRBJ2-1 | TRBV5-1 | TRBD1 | CASSLVPTGTGGHNEQFF | TGCGCCAGCAGCTTGGTTCCGACCGGGACAGGGGGCCACAATGAGCAGTTCTTC
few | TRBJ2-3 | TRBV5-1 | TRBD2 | CASSLASTSGGKSTDTQYF | TGCGCCAGCAGCCTCGCCTCGACTAGCGGGGGGAAAAGCACAGATACGCAGTATTTT
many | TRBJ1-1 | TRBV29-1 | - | CSVDRYTEAFF | TGCAGCGTTGACAGGTACACTGAAGCTTTCTTT
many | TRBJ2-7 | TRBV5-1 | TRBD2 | CASSPTSGGPSEQYF | TGCGCCAGCAGCCCCACTAGCGGGGGCCCATCCGAGCAGTACTTC
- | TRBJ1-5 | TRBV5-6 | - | CASSLGRDQPQHF | TGTGCCAGCAGCTTGGGCCGCGATCAGCCCCAGCATTTT
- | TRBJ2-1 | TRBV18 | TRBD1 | CASSPGTGLLFF | TGTGCCAGCTCACCAGGGACAGGGTTACTGTTCTTC
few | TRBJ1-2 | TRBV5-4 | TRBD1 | CASSTKLGQGAYGYTF | TGTGCCAGCAGCACGAAGCTCGGACAGGGGGCGTATGGCTACACCTTC
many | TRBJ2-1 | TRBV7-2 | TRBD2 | CASSWLAASYNEQFF | TGTGCCAGCAGCTGGCTAGCGGCCTCCTACAATGAGCAGTTCTTC
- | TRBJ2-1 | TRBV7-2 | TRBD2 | CASSLFGTRTNEQFF | TGTGCCAGCAGCTTATTTGGGACTAGGACCAATGAGCAGTTCTTC
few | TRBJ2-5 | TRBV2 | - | CASTGQRKRQETQYF | TGTGCCAGCACCGGACAGCGCAAAAGGCAAGAGACCCAGTACTTC
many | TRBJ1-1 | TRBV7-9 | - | CASSLGAGTEAFF | TGTGCCAGCAGCTTAGGGGCGGGCACTGAAGCTTTCTTT
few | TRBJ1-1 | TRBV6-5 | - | CASRMNTEAFF | TGTGCCAGCCGTATGAACACTGAAGCTTTCTTT
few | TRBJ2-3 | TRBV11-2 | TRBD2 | CASSGGVRSDTQYF | TGTGCCAGCAGCGGGGGGGTTCGGTCAGATACGCAGTATTTT
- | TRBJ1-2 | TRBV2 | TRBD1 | CASSWRTGDDGYTF | TGTGCCAGCTCGTGGAGGACAGGGGACGATGGCTACACCTTC
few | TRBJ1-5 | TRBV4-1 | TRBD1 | CASSPGQGSVQPQHF | TGCGCCAGCAGCCCAGGACAGGGATCGGTGCAGCCCCAGCATTTT
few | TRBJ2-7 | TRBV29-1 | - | CSVLLMTGRIEQYF | TGCAGCGTTCTTCTGATGACAGGTCGTATCGAGCAGTACTTC
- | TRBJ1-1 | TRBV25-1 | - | CASSERRTEAFF | TGTGCCAGCAGTGAAAGGCGGACTGAAGCTTTCTTT
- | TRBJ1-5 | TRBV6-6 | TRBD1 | CASSKTGTGQPQHF | TGTGCCAGCAGTAAGACAGGGACGGGGCAGCCCCAGCATTTT
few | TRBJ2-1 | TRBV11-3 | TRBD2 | CASSWTSYNEQFF | TGTGCCAGCAGCTGGACTAGTTACAATGAGCAGTTCTTC
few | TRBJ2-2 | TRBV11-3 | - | CASSFGGQSLNTGELFF | TGTGCCAGCAGCTTTGGCGGACAATCATTGAACACCGGGGAGCTGTTTTTT
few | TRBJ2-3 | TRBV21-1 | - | CASSKQTGKCTDTQYF | TGTGCCAGCAGCAAGCAGACAGGGAAATGCACAGATACGCAGTATTTT
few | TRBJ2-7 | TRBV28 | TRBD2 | CASGGAGLGEQYF | TGTGCCAGCGGGGGAGCGGGGCTCGGAGAGCAGTACTTC
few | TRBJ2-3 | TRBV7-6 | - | CASSLQVPAGRGTQYF | TGTGCCAGCAGCCTGCAAGTCCCCGCAGGTCGGGGTACGCAGTATTTT
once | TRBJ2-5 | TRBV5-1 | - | CASTSRGVLETQYF | TGCGCCAGCACTTCCAGGGGGGTTCTGGAGACCCAGTACTTC
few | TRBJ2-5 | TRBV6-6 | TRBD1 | CASSYFQGAGETQYF | TGTGCCAGCAGTTACTTCCAGGGGGCTGGAGAGACCCAGTACTTC
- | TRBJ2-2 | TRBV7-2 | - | CASSLAQGYTGELFF | TGTGCCAGCAGCTTAGCCCAGGGTTACACCGGGGAGCTGTTTTTT
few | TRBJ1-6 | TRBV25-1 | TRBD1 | CASVGQGFSPLHF | TGTGCCAGCGTGGGACAGGGTTTTTCACCCCTCCACTTT
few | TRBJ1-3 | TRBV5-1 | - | CASSLAAQGNTIYF | TGCGCCAGCAGCTTGGCCGCGCAGGGTAACACCATATATTTT
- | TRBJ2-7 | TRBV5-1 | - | CASSQTSFSLYEQYF | TGCGCCAGCAGCCAAACTAGCTTCTCTCTGTACGAGCAGTACTTC
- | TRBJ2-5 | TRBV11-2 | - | CASSLSQGGETQYF | TGTGCCAGCAGCTTATCACAGGGAGGGGAGACCCAGTACTTC
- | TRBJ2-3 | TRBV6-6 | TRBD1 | CASRGQGGDTQYF | TGTGCCAGCAGAGGACAGGGGGGAGATACGCAGTATTTT
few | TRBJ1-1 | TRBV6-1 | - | CASSEGANTEAFF | TGTGCCAGCAGTGAGGGGGCAAACACTGAAGCTTTCTTT